This T cell receptor beta chain was retrieved from a study of cytomegalovirus exposure and HLA in healthy donors. Study-wide results and caveats: 87-base-pair reads could not separate some V segments, including TRBV6-2 and TRBV6-3. It was reportedly the case that the classifier diagnosed cytomegalovirus status with high specificity and sensitivity. Listed as cytomegalovirus-associated were 170 or so TCR beta chains.

CDR1 and CDR2 (germline): SEHNR, FQNEAQ (reference sequence). The V gene end was trimmed by 5 bases and the J gene end by 3 bases; junction bases not matched to a gene: 8. The CDR3 runs 15 residues. Primers for the PCR totalled 60 Vbeta and 13 Jbeta. TCRdb keeps only in-frame clones here, not all; method: immunoSEQ multiplex PCR. The ten top clones account for 1.5% to 1.8%, within a sample of 100,000 to 150,000 clones. Details on this clone: Its target is unknown.

Sequences were obtained from PBMCs. V usage is TRBV7-9 and J usage is TRBJ1-2, with TRBD1 identical over 8 bases. The receptor was isolated from a woman aged 40 to 50 in good health and CMV-seronegative. This CDR3 reads CASSQTGVYDYGYTF. CDR3 bases: TGTGCCAGCAGCCAGACAGGGGTTTACGACTATGGCTACACCTTC.